This T cell receptor beta chain was retrieved from a study of T-cell reconstitution after alpha-beta-depleted transplantation in children. Study-wide points: Among T cells one year after transplant, newly produced cells accounted for most counts and diversity. High day-60 TCRbeta diversity in some patients came from surviving recipient T cells and thymic progenitors. There were reportedly several hundred expanded graft clones from which alpha-beta T cells came about two months after transplant.

Per the germline V gene, CDR1 is SGHAT and CDR2 is FQDESV (reference sequence). The CDR3 contains 21 residues. With 3 bases clipped from V and 0 bases from J, the junction kept 18 bases outside the gene matches. For TCRbeta, the library was prepared with unique molecular identifiers. TCRdb processed the PCR reads anew with MiXCR; each CDR3 protein has one entry. This table holds fewer than 150,000 distinct CDR3 sequences, more than 20% found once. In its sample, this clonotype was seen many times. Its antigen is undetermined. The sample was PBMCs, mostly from graft donor cells, taken 180 days after TCRalphabeta/CD19-depleted stem cell transplant. The sequence derives from a male patient between 2 and 10 years old who had a stem cell transplant for chronic granulomatous disease, so the T cells may come from the graft donor. The chain has TRBV11-1 and TRBJ2-2, with 8 bases that match TRBD1. The CDR3 DNA reads as TGTGCCAGCAGCTTGATTCAGGGGACAGGAGGATACTCGTCGAACACCGGGGAGCTGTTTTTT. It translates to CASSLIQGTGGYSSNTGELFF. Looking up the rest from reference TRBV11-1 and TRBJ2-2 gives the full variable domain: EAEVAQSPRYKITEKSQAVAFWCDPISGHATLYWYRQILGQGPELLVQFQDESVVDDSQLPKDRFSAERLKGVDSTLKIQPAELGDSAMYLCASSLIQGTGGYSSNTGELFFGEGSRLTVL.